Listed here are 17 T cell receptor beta chains from one sample, sequenced in a study of early T cells in non-severe SARS-CoV-2 infection. Using its own MiXCR run on the 5' RACE reads, TCRdb lists one record per CDR3 protein. The profile shows tens of thousands of distinct CDR3 sequences, approximately 13% of them singletons. What was sequenced was whole blood. These receptors were taken from an adult who was a healthcare worker with PCR-confirmed SARS-CoV-2 infection or an uninfected control (not recorded which).

The chain joins TRBV7-2 to TRBJ1-1; 10 nucleotides match TRBD1. This CDR3 region has 13 residues. Germline values: CDR1 SGHTA, CDR2 FQGNSA. The V segment lost 5 bases and the J segment 11 bases; nucleotides outside the gene matches: 8. The CDR3 DNA is TGTGCCAGCAGCGCGACCGGGACAGGGGAGGCTTTCTTT. This codes for CASSATGTGEAFF. Complete variable domain (other parts from reference TRBV7-2 and TRBJ1-1): GAGVSQSPSNKVTEKGKDVELRCDPISGHTALYWYRQSLGQGLEFLIYFQGNSAPDKSGLPSDRFSAERTGGSVSTLTIQRTQQEDSAVYLCASSATGTGEAFFGQGTRLTVV.

The V and J genes are TRBV7-9 and TRBJ2-7; possible D gene TRBD2, 5 bases. CDR1 and CDR2 from the germline V gene are SEHNR and FQNEAQ (reference sequence). The CDR3 runs 13 residues. The ends were cut back, 5 bases at V and 0 bases at J, with 8 bases in the middle. This CDR3 reads CASSPEGSYEQYF. The CDR3 DNA reads as TGTGCCAGCAGCCCCGAGGGCTCCTACGAGCAGTACTTC.

The chain recombines TRBV6-1 with TRBJ1-1; D remains ambiguous. The CDR3 is made up of 12 amino acids. Germline lookup yields CDR1 MNHNS and CDR2 SASEGT. V was pared by 5 bases and J by 4 bases, with 8 bases between. CDR3 nucleotide sequence: TGTGCCAGCAGTTCCGAATCCACTGAAGCTTTCTTT. This encodes CASSSESTEAFF.

The chain is built from TRBV27 and TRBJ1-2, with D possibly matching TRBD1 (5 bases). Germline V gene data show CDR1 as MNHEY and CDR2 as SMNVEV (reference sequence). The length of the CDR3 is 12 residues. The V end lost 6 bases, the J end lost 5 bases, and 10 bases lay between the germline ends. The CDR3 sequence: CASRWGLYGYTF. CDR3 bases: TGTGCCAGCAGATGGGGACTTTATGGCTACACCTTC.

This clonotype was detected only a few times. The rearrangement joins TRBV30 to TRBJ2-2; D is unresolved. This CDR3 comprises 12 residues. Germline CDR1 reads GTSNPN; CDR2 reads SVGIG (reference sequence). The V gene lost 2 bases and the J gene lost 5 bases, with 6 bases spanning the gap. For the CDR3, the DNA is TGTGCCTGGAGTTCGATGACCGGGGAGCTGTTTTTT. Protein: CAWSSMTGELFF.

The chain employs TRBV9 and TRBJ2-1; D is tentatively TRBD1 or TRBD2 (5 bases each). This CDR3 spans 16 amino acids. Germline CDR1 is SGDLS and CDR2 is YYNGEE. V was pared by 1 base and J by 4 bases, with 15 bases between. The CDR3 region is CASSVSPAGGYNEQFF. CDR3 DNA sequence: TGTGCCAGCAGCGTATCTCCGGCTGGGGGTTACAATGAGCAGTTCTTC.

This clonotype was observed a handful of times. The chain carries TRBV12-5 and TRBJ1-2; D is possibly TRBD1 (6 bases). CDR3 length: 15 residues. Germline CDR1 and CDR2: LGHNT and FRNRAP. The V and J ends lost 4 bases and 4 bases respectively, with 16 bases between them. CDR3 in amino acids: CASGYGQPGTYGYTF. The CDR3 DNA reads TGTGCTAGTGGTTACGGACAGCCCGGAACCTATGGCTACACCTTC.

This clonotype was detected only a few times. This chain links TRBV7-6 with TRBJ2-1; perhaps TRBD1 as D (6 bases). Germline CDR1 and CDR2: SGHVS and FNYEAQ. Trimming took off 5 bases at V and 2 bases at J, with 10 bases between the two ends. This CDR3 is 14 amino acids long. CDR3 sequence: CASSLEGAYNEQFF. The CDR3 region has the DNA TGTGCCAGCAGCCTAGAGGGGGCCTACAATGAGCAGTTCTTC.

This clonotype was picked up a small number of times. This sequence joins TRBV28 and TRBJ2-7, with TRBD2 as a possible D gene (6 bases). The CDR3 covers 14 residues. Germline lookup yields CDR1 MDHEN and CDR2 SYDVKM. The V and J ends lost 4 bases and 2 bases respectively, with 12 bases between them. The DNA for the CDR3 is TGTGCCAGCAGTTCCCCGGGACTCACCTACGAGCAGTACTTC. The encoded protein is CASSSPGLTYEQYF.

This clonotype was seen a few times. The genes are TRBV5-1 and TRBJ2-2; the D gene is possibly TRBD1 (6 bases). With 0 bases removed from V and 6 bases from J, the gap between germline ends came to 12 bases. The V gene's germline CDR1 is SGHRS and CDR2 YFSETQ. The CDR3 length is 15 residues. Written as DNA, the CDR3 is TGCGCCAGCAGCTTGGGACAGGCCTCCCCCGGGGAGCTGTTTTTT. Its translation is CASSLGQASPGELFF. Using reference TRBV5-1 and TRBJ2-2 for the parts outside the CDR3, the full variable domain is KAGVTQTPRYLIKTRGQQVTLSCSPISGHRSVSWYQQTPGQGLQFLFEYFSETQRNKGNFPGRFSGRQFSNSRSEMNVSTLELGDSALYLCASSLGQASPGELFFGEGSRLTVL.

The rearrangement uses TRBV5-1 and TRBJ2-7; D is uncertain. The CDR3 contains 12 residues. Germline CDR1 is SGHRS and CDR2 is YFSETQ. The ends were cut back, 1 base at V and 6 bases at J, with 8 bases in the middle. The CDR3 protein is CASSLNGPEQYF. For the CDR3, the DNA is TGCGCCAGCAGCTTGAACGGTCCCGAGCAGTACTTC.

This clonotype appeared many times. CDR3: CASSTPGSSGSSYNEQFF. The CDR3 nucleotides read TGCGCCAGCAGCACCCCCGGGAGCAGCGGTTCTTCCTACAATGAGCAGTTCTTC. The chain couples TRBV5-1 to TRBJ2-1; maybe TRBD2 (6 bases). Trimming removed 4 bases at V and 1 base at J, with 21 bases between. CDR1 SGHRS and CDR2 YFSETQ come from the germline V gene. The CDR3 length is 18 residues.

This clonotype was detected a few times. The genes are TRBV6-5 and TRBJ1-3, with no clear D. V was shortened by 2 bases and J by 0 bases, with 8 bases between the two germline ends. CDR3 length equals 15 residues. CDR1 and CDR2 (germline): MNHEY, SVGAGI. Here the CDR3 DNA reads TGTGCCAGCAGTTACAGCCGGAGCTCTGGAAACACCATATATTTT. Residues: CASSYSRSSGNTIYF.

About this clonotype itself: A read error may produce the germline difference seen at one junction end. The V call is TRBV12-3 or TRBV12-4, the J call TRBJ2-1; no clear D. This CDR3 has 15 residues. The DNA for the CDR3 is TGTGCCAGTAGTTCCCGAAATAAACCACACAATGAGCAGTTCTTC. Protein sequence: CASSSRNKPHNEQFF.

The table lists this clonotype with a few counts. V and J are TRBV13 and TRBJ2-1; no definite D call. The CDR3 length is 13 residues. Germline V gene sequence: CDR1 PRHDT, CDR2 FYEKMQ (reference sequence). Trimming shortened V by 1 base and J by 8 bases, and 9 bases separated the two germline ends. The CDR3: CASSLVDIYEQFF. The DNA for the CDR3 is TGTGCCAGCAGCTTAGTGGATATTTATGAGCAGTTCTTC. Based on the CDR3 plus reference TRBV13 and TRBJ2-1, the full variable domain is AAGVIQSPRHLIKEKRETATLKCYPIPRHDTVYWYQQGPGQDPQFLISFYEKMQSDKGSIPDRFSAQQFSDYHSELNMSSLELGDSALYFCASSLVDIYEQFFGPGTRLTVL.

This clonotype was detected only a few times. CDR3 sequence reads: CSARTPGGTRETQYF. The CDR3 DNA follows: TGCAGTGCTAGAACCCCGGGGGGGACCCGGGAGACCCAGTACTTC. The genes are TRBV20-1 and TRBJ2-5, with 8 bases matching TRBD2. Germline CDR1 and CDR2: DFQATT and SNEGSKA (reference sequence). The CDR3 length is 15 residues. V lost 2 bases, J lost 5 bases, and 10 bases stayed unmatched.

The V call is TRBV7-9, the J call TRBJ1-1; D gene unclear. This CDR3 region has 12 residues. The germline CDR1 and CDR2 sequences are SEHNR and FQNEAQ (reference sequence). Trimming took off 1 base at V and 5 bases at J, with 5 bases between the two ends. CDR3 loop: CASSLERTEAFF. Written as DNA, the CDR3 is TGTGCCAGCAGCTTAGAGAGGACTGAAGCTTTCTTT.